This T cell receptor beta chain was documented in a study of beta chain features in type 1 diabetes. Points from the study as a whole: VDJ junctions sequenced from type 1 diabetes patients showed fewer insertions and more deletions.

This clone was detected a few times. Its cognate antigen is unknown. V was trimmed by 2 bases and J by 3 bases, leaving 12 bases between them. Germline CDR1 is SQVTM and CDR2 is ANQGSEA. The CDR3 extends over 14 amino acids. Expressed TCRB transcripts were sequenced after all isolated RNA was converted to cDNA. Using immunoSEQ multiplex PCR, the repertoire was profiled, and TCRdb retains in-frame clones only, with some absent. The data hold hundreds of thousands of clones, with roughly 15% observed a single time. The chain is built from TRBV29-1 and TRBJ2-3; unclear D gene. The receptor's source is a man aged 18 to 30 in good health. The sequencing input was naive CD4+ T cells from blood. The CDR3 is CSVELIPNTDTQYF. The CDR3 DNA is TGCAGCGTTGAACTCATCCCCAATACAGATACGCAGTATTTT.